Detailed here is one T cell receptor beta chain. Its antigen specificity is not known. Base qualities are not provided; no much larger clone lies one nucleotide away. CDR3 length: 18 amino acids, cysteine to phenylalanine. CDR3 DNA only is kept here, 54 bases in frame from base 1. Trimmed from V: 3 bases; trimmed from J: 0 bases; junction bases lacking a gene match: 11. According to the germline V gene, CDR1 reads LGHNA and CDR2 reads YSLEER. The sample is drawn from a study of CD8 T cells in ankylosing spondylitis (dated by TCRdb to between 2016 and 2019). Broadly, across the study: The study set out to find disease-linked TCR variants by profiling T cell receptor beta repertoires in ankylosing spondylitis patients and healthy donors. The full study cohort was made up of about 25 ankylosing spondylitis patients and approximately 100 healthy donors. Peripheral blood was sampled, and synovial fluid was additionally collected from ankylosing spondylitis patients.

Overall study outcomes, separate from this receptor: Some motif variants had previously been reported in the synovial fluid and blood of reactive arthritis patients, which suggests shared mechanisms of disease initiation. A CD8+ phenotype was shown by the disease-linked clones, which were found at relatively low frequencies in peripheral blood. According to the report, matched synovial fluid samples from ankylosing spondylitis patients were significantly enriched for the disease-linked clones. Blood from ankylosing spondylitis patients appeared to be characterized by a TCR beta motif composed of under 10 highly homologous amino acid variants.

Sequenced on an Illumina HiSeq 2500. Quantitative 5'-RACE with molecular barcodes was the method used to prepare the TCR beta libraries. In the source study's methods: Disease-linked TCR variants were identified with a new computational method built on a probabilistic model of VDJ rearrangement. The public reads were reanalyzed by TCRdb: fastp trimming at Q25, MiXCR alignment, in-frame beta chains only. CDR3 protein duplicates are merged, each entry listing the most common genes and DNA. The V and J calls and clone size come from TCRdb's table, not from the authors' own analysis. The sample contains about 840,000 distinct CDR3 sequences, around 11% of them found a single time. Around 0.51% of the sample rests with the top ten.

Sequencing was done on a sample of blood, either unsorted or a sorted T cell fraction (not recorded which). This receptor chain uses TRBV4-3 and TRBJ2-1; 7 central nucleotides agree with TRBD2. The receptor's source is a male donor with ankylosing spondylitis. The CDR3 corresponds to CASSQILGGRGSYNEQFF. The nucleotide sequence is given as TGCGCCAGCAGCCAGATCCTTGGCGGGAGAGGCTCCTACAATGAGCAGTTCTTC.